A single sample gave rise to the 8 T cell receptor beta chains below, sequenced in a study of glioma-infiltrating T cells. Using RNA template, CDR3s of TCR alpha and beta were amplified with iRepertoire arm-PCR. One entry per CDR3 protein results from TCRdb running MiXCR on the multiplex PCR reads. The sample consists of 300,000 to 450,000 distinct CDR3 sequences, roughly two fifths of them appearing once. The sequencing input was glioma tissue, nonneoplastic brain tissue, or PBMCs (not recorded which). Source of these receptors: a human donor with low-grade glioma or glioblastoma, undergoing nonglioma brain surgery, or in good health (not recorded which).

Note on this clonotype: A far bigger clonotype differs at one base, so this is likely a read error. The V call is TRBV6-2 or TRBV6-3, the J call TRBJ2-3; D unclear. CDR1 MNHEY and CDR2 SVGEGT come from the germline V gene. There are 11 residues in the CDR3. Here the CDR3 reads CARSYLDTQYF. For the CDR3, the DNA is TGTGCCAGAAGTTACTTAGATACGCAGTATTTT.

With regard to this clonotype: A read error is possible here, since a much larger clone lies one base away. The chain carries TRBV6-2 or TRBV6-3 and TRBJ2-5, with 11 bases aligning to TRBD2. The germline gives CDR1 MNHEY, CDR2 SVGEGT. The CDR3 length is 15 residues. CDR3 in amino acids: CATNSGTSGQETLYF. DNA for the CDR3: TGTGCCACCAACTCCGGGACTAGCGGACAAGAGACCCTGTACTTC.

The chain links TRBV11-3 to TRBJ2-1, with TRBD2 matching over 9 bases. J lost 4 bases, V lost 3 bases, and 4 bases had no gene match. Germline V gives CDR1 SGHNT, CDR2 YENEEA. The CDR3 totals 15 residues. CDR3 bases: TGTGCCAGCAGCTTCGAGACTAGCGGTTACAATGAGCAGTTCTTC. Translation: CASSFETSGYNEQFF.

Details on this clonotype: This may be a read error, as it is one base from a much larger clone. The chain carries TRBV6-1 and TRBJ2-7; D is perhaps TRBD2 (5 bases). Looked up from germline, CDR1 is MNHNS and CDR2 is SASEGT. The CDR3 totals 13 residues. CDR3 in DNA: TGTGCCAGCACGGTGAGCGGCTACTACGAGCGGTACTTC. Translating gives CASTVSGYYERYF.

The rearrangement joins TRBV2 to TRBJ2-1; TRBD2 aligns across 11 bases. Per the germline V gene, CDR1 is SNHLY and CDR2 is FYNNEI. CDR3 size: 14 residues. V shed 6 bases and J 6 bases; nucleotides not matched to a gene: 4. The CDR3 DNA reads as TGTGCCAGCAGAATCGGACTAGCGGGCAATGAGCAGTTCTTC. It translates to CASRIGLAGNEQFF.

The V call is TRBV27, the J call TRBJ2-1; 11 nucleotides match TRBD2. V dropped 1 base and J dropped 5; count of bases not matched to a gene: 10. The length of the CDR3 is 18 residues. The germline V gene encodes CDR1 MNHEY and CDR2 SMNVEV (reference sequence). The CDR3 here is CASSLLASGRRFNNEQFF. The CDR3 nucleotides read TGTGCCAGCAGTTTATTGGCTAGCGGGAGGCGGTTCAACAATGAGCAGTTCTTC.

The J gene is TRBJ1-2, the V gene TRBV20-1; D is unclear. CDR1 is DFQATT, CDR2 SNEGSKA, per germline (reference sequence). The V end was cut by 3 bases, the J end by 2 bases, with 10 bases between. This CDR3 has 13 amino acids. CDR3 in amino acids: CSASRTENYGYTF. In nucleotides, the CDR3 is TGCAGTGCTAGCCGAACAGAGAACTATGGCTACACCTTC.

In regard to this clonotype: Just one base apart from a much larger clone, this may be a read error. The V gene is TRBV6-2 or TRBV6-3, the J gene TRBJ2-7; D is possibly TRBD1 (5 bases). Germline V gives CDR1 MNHEY, CDR2 SVGEGT. V was shortened by 3 bases and J by 5 bases, with 11 bases between the two germline ends. CDR3 length equals 13 residues. CDR3 in DNA: TGTGCCAGCAGTTATGGGGCTACCCACGAGCAGTACTTC. Its translation: CASSYGATHEQYF.